Listed here are 14 T cell receptor beta chains from one sample, sequenced in a study of shared clonotypes between healthy human individuals. The method was immunoSEQ multiplex PCR; TCRdb's version includes in-frame clones alone and lacks a portion of them. This table holds approximately 2,000,000 clones, roughly 90% found once. The source material was naive CD4+ T cells from PBMCs. Subset in this sample: CD45RA+ positively selected. The receptors were gathered from a man aged 18 to 29 in good health. Some clones in this sample may be carry-over from other donors' samples.

This sequence joins TRBV4-3 and TRBJ1-2, with a tentative D call TRBD1 (6 bases). This CDR3 is 14 amino acids long. Trimming removed 4 bases at V and 4 bases at J, with 13 bases between. CDR1 is LGHNA, CDR2 YSLEER, per germline. CDR3 DNA: TGCGCCAGCAGCCCCGGGGGGGGGCCCTATGGCTACACCTTC. Encoded protein: CASSPGGGPYGYTF.

V usage is TRBV25-1 and J usage is TRBJ1-2; tentatively, D is TRBD1 (6 bases). CDR1 and CDR2 from the germline V gene are MGHDK and SYGVNS. The germline V and J ends were trimmed by 2 bases and 6 bases, with 16 bases remaining between them. The CDR3 contains 15 residues. Here the CDR3 DNA reads TGTGCCAGCAGTGAACTGGGATCTTACAGGGATGGCTACACCTTC. Translating it yields CASSELGSYRDGYTF.

Turning to this clone: Since no conserved phenylalanine or tryptophan closes the CDR3, a read error is the likely cause. The limits of the CDR3 on the DNA are not certain, so only TCRdb's listed CDR3 is given. This chain connects TRBV23-1 to TRBJ1-2. TRBV23-1 is identified as an open reading frame with a role that is uncertain. With termini counted, the CDR3 has 9 amino acids. The CDR3 region is CASRPRTGC.

The chain uses TRBV5-1 and TRBJ2-1; 9 nucleotides line up with TRBD2. V lost 4 bases, J lost 0 bases, and 14 bases stayed unmatched. The CDR3 spans 19 residues. Per germline, CDR1 SGHRS and CDR2 YFSETQ. This CDR3 reads CASSPGGGGSGGSYNEQFF. The CDR3 DNA sequence: TGCGCCAGCAGCCCGGGTGGGGGCGGTAGCGGGGGCTCCTACAATGAGCAGTTCTTC. Supplemented by reference TRBV5-1 and TRBJ2-1, the full variable domain reads KAGVTQTPRYLIKTRGQQVTLSCSPISGHRSVSWYQQTPGQGLQFLFEYFSETQRNKGNFPGRFSGRQFSNSRSEMNVSTLELGDSALYLCASSPGGGGSGGSYNEQFFGPGTRLTVL.

The rearrangement uses TRBV4-2 and TRBJ1-2; 8 bases are shared with TRBD1. This CDR3 comprises 16 residues. Germline lookup yields CDR1 LGHNA and CDR2 YNFKEQ. The V gene end was trimmed by 3 bases and the J gene end by 7 bases; junction bases not matched to a gene: 13. The CDR3 protein is CASSHLTGQGFFGYTF. Written as DNA, the CDR3 is TGTGCCAGCAGCCACTTGACTGGACAGGGCTTCTTTGGCTACACCTTC.

There are a few counts of this clone. The chain recombines TRBV16 with TRBJ1-1; D unclear. The germline V gene has CDR1 KGHSY and CDR2 FQNENV. The CDR3 has 13 amino acids. V gave up 0 bases and J gave up 8 bases, with 10 bases separating them. CDR3 in DNA: TGTGCCAGCAGCCAATCTCTTGGGGAGGAAGCTTTCTTT. This translates into CASSQSLGEEAFF.

V is TRBV5-1 and J is TRBJ1-1; 8 nucleotides line up with TRBD1. Germline CDR1 SGHRS, CDR2 YFSETQ. The CDR3 sequence is 15 residues long. The ends lost 0 bases at V and 2 bases at J; junction bases unmatched: 3. The CDR3 loop reads CASSLGGTGNTEAFF. The CDR3 DNA sequence: TGCGCCAGCAGCTTGGGTGGGACAGGAAACACTGAAGCTTTCTTT.

V and J are TRBV28 and TRBJ2-1; D could derive from TRBD1 or TRBD2 (6 bases each). Germline assignment: CDR1 MDHEN and CDR2 SYDVKM. CDR3 size: 15 residues. V lost 6 bases and J 9 bases, leaving 21 bases between the germline ends. The CDR3 spells CASRSQQRGVGEQFF. The CDR3 DNA is TGTGCCAGCAGATCACAACAAAGGGGGGTGGGTGAGCAGTTCTTC.

The V and J genes are TRBV2 and TRBJ2-3; tentative D call: TRBD1 (6 bases). The CDR3 contains 14 residues. Germline V CDR1 and CDR2: SNHLY, FYNNEI. Trimming cost V 6 bases and J 1 base, with 11 bases left between them. CDR3 amino acids: CASSVRQGTDTQYF. In DNA form, the CDR3 reads TGTGCCAGCAGCGTGAGACAGGGCACAGATACGCAGTATTTT.

A few counts support this clone. The sample holds other DNA sequences that translate to the same CDR3. The CDR3 reads CASSIAVMNTEAFF. CDR3 coding DNA: TGTGCCAGTAGTATAGCGGTAATGAACACTGAAGCTTTCTTT. V gene TRBV19 combines with J gene TRBJ1-1; no clear D gene. CDR3 length equals 14 residues. Germline V gene lookup returns CDR1 LNHDA and CDR2 SQIVND (reference sequence). The V end lost 1 base, the J end lost 0 bases, and 6 bases lay between the germline ends.

The chain recombines TRBV4-1 with TRBJ2-3; D is perhaps TRBD1 (6 bases). CDR3 length: 16 amino acids. Germline assignment: CDR1 MGHRA and CDR2 YSYEKL. V dropped 3 bases and J dropped 1 base, with 14 bases sitting between them. CDR3 region: CASSQGDRLGTDTQYF. In DNA, the CDR3 is TGCGCCAGCAGCCAGGGAGACAGGTTGGGCACAGATACGCAGTATTTT.

The chain couples TRBV2 to TRBJ1-5, with no clear D. V was clipped by 4 bases and J by 4 bases, with 11 bases between them. The CDR3 length is 14 residues. Germline lookup yields CDR1 SNHLY and CDR2 FYNNEI. CDR3 nucleotide sequence: TGTGCCAGCAGTGCAAGGGTCAGTAATCAGCCCCAGCATTTT. Amino acids: CASSARVSNQPQHF. The full variable domain, rest sourced from reference TRBV2 and TRBJ1-5, is EPEVTQTPSHQVTQMGQEVILRCVPISNHLYFYWYRQILGQKVEFLVSFYNNEISEKSEIFDDQFSVERPDGSNFTLKIRSTKLEDSAMYFCASSARVSNQPQHFGDGTRLSIL.

This chain joins TRBV7-2 and TRBJ2-5; TRBD2 agrees at 8 bases. Germline CDR1 SGHTA, CDR2 FQGNSA. The trim removed 2 bases at V and 5 bases at J, leaving 7 bases unmatched. CDR3 length: 15 amino acids. CDR3 nucleotides: TGTGCCAGCAGCTTAAGCGGGAGCATTTGGGAGACCCAGTACTTC. It yields the protein CASSLSGSIWETQYF.

The genes are TRBV11-3 and TRBJ2-1; TRBD2 matches at 8 bases. Germline CDR1 is SGHNT and CDR2 is YENEEA. V was clipped by 3 bases and J by 9 bases; unmatched bases: 1. CDR3 length equals 12 residues. CDR3 residues: CASSFAGGEQFF. CDR3 nucleotides: TGTGCCAGCAGCTTCGCGGGAGGTGAGCAGTTCTTC.